Listed here are 5 T cell receptor beta chains from one sample, sequenced in a study of cytomegalovirus exposure and HLA in healthy donors. Primers: 60 Vbeta forward and 13 Jbeta reverse. Measured with immunoSEQ multiplex PCR; TCRdb has only the in-frame clones, and not every one. The repertoire has about 210,000 clones, about 75% of them found once; the top ten carry over 1.5%. The sequencing input was PBMCs. Receptors were obtained from a male donor in good health and CMV-seronegative.

V is TRBV11-2 and J is TRBJ2-7, with TRBD2 as a possible D gene (5 bases). The CDR3 loop spans 15 amino acids. V was clipped by 1 base and J by 0 bases, with 10 bases between them. CDR1 is SGHAT and CDR2 is FQNNGV in the germline V gene. The CDR3: CASSLVPGYSYEQYF. CDR3 sequence (DNA): TGTGCCAGCAGCTTAGTACCGGGGTACTCCTACGAGCAGTACTTC. The full variable domain, rest sourced from reference TRBV11-2 and TRBJ2-7, is EAGVAQSPRYKIIEKRQSVAFWCNPISGHATLYWYQQILGQGPKLLIQFQNNGVVDDSQLPKDRFSAERLKGVDSTLKIQPAKLEDSAVYLCASSLVPGYSYEQYFGPGTRLTVT.

This chain connects TRBV6-4 to TRBJ2-4; 8 nucleotides agree with TRBD1. CDR1 is MRHNA, CDR2 SNTAGT, per germline. The CDR3 is 16 amino acids. V was clipped by 0 bases and J by 6 bases; unmatched bases: 7. The CDR3 nucleotides read TGTGCCAGCAGTGACTCCGCGGACAGGGCACGAAACATTCAGTACTTC. Its translation: CASSDSADRARNIQYF.

This chain joins TRBV28 and TRBJ2-7; TRBD1 agrees at 8 bases. Per germline, CDR1 MDHEN and CDR2 SYDVKM. This CDR3 contains 13 residues. With V trimmed by 6 bases and J by 5 bases, 6 bases remained unmatched. Here the CDR3 reads CASSPGQAHEQYF. The CDR3 region has the DNA TGTGCCAGCAGCCCGGGACAGGCCCACGAGCAGTACTTC.

The V gene is TRBV4-3, the J gene TRBJ1-2, with no clear D. From germline, CDR1 is LGHNA and CDR2 YSLEER. Trimming removed 0 bases from V and 2 bases from J, with 4 bases in between. The CDR3 has 13 residues. The CDR3 bases are TGCGCCAGCAGCCAAGACTTAAACTATGGCTACACCTTC. It translates to CASSQDLNYGYTF.

This clone occurred once. The chain couples TRBV5-4 to TRBJ1-6; D may be TRBD1 (5 bases). The CDR3 is 16 residues long. Germline V lookup: CDR1 SGHNT, CDR2 YYREEE (reference sequence). V gave up 4 bases and J gave up 17 bases, with 28 bases separating them. CDR3 residues: CASSLQVAGPSGDVHF. In DNA form, the CDR3 reads TGTGCCAGCAGCCTTCAGGTGGCAGGTCCTTCGGGGGATGTCCACTTT.